The clone carrying this T cell receptor (beta chain) was counted once. Its target is not known. The PCR used 60 Vbeta and 13 Jbeta primers. Sequencing used immunoSEQ multiplex PCR; TCRdb keeps in-frame clones, though not all of them. The repertoire holds about 140,000 clones, with 60% to 85% as singletons. The sample originates from a study of cytomegalovirus exposure and HLA in healthy donors. Points from the study as a whole: Solely CMV serostatus was available to characterize immune exposure. In a later analysis, DRB1 alleles had the most associated TCRs; HLA-C alleles the fewest. The classifier, whose performance was assessed in both the original and validation cohorts, reportedly diagnosed cytomegalovirus status with high specificity and sensitivity. Most TCR sequences showed up rarely, but some public TCRs showed up in many donors.

Sequencing input: PBMCs. This receptor was identified in a woman aged 35 to 49 in good health and CMV-seronegative.

DNA of the CDR3: TGTGCCAGTAGTACCCATCGACTAGCTAACACAGATACGCAGTATTTT. Its translation is CASSTHRLANTDTQYF. The chain carries TRBV19 and TRBJ2-3; 7 nucleotides agree with TRBD2. CDR1 LNHDA and CDR2 SQIVND come from the germline V gene (reference sequence). CDR3 length: 16 amino acids. With V trimmed by 4 bases and J by 2 bases, 9 bases remained unmatched.